The sequence of this T cell receptor (beta chain) was determined in a study of type 1 regulatory T cells. Across the study: This in vitro CD4 product, T-allo10, is enriched for Tr1 cells and alloantigen-specific. Study-wide results and limits: Compared with non-Tr1 cells, Tr1 cells showed a narrower TCR repertoire.

About this clonotype: Its specificity is unknown.

In TCRdb, the reads were re-called with MiXCR into one record per CDR3 protein. The profile shows tens of thousands of distinct CDR3 sequences, around 62% of them singletons. Deletions cut 8 bases from V and 10 bases from J, with 12 bases between. This CDR3 contains 12 residues. The germline V gene encodes CDR1 MDHEN and CDR2 SYDVKM. This TCR was recovered from a human donor in good health. Input material: cultured non-Tr1 T cells, either the whole culture or a sorted T cell fraction (not recorded which). The rearrangement uses TRBV28 and TRBJ1-6, with D uncertain. The CDR3 nucleotides are TGTGCCAGCGGTCCTGCGGAATCACCCCTCCACTTT. This codes for CASGPAESPLHF.